Listed below are T cell receptor beta chains from one sample, sequenced in a study of T cell changes during pregnancy in multiple sclerosis. This table comes from immunoSEQ multiplex PCR, and its TCRdb copy is limited to in-frame clones, with some not included. The repertoire holds about 36,000 clones, with 85% to 95% as singletons. The sequencing used CD4+ T cells from peripheral blood mononuclear cells, collected in the first trimester of pregnancy. These receptor sequences come from a female donor with multiple sclerosis, enrolled in a pregnancy study. Both conserved end residues are part of each CDR3.

j_gene,v_gene,CDR3aa
TRBJ2-1,TRBV6-6,CAAGGGQGYEQFF
TRBJ1-5,TRBV19,CASSNMAVYQPQHF
TRBJ2-2,TRBV19,CASKFRQGFAGELFF
TRBJ2-1,TRBV29-1,CSAARSRPNEQFF
TRBJ2-3,TRBV28,CASSSGGARSTDTQYF
TRBJ2-3,TRBV21-1,CASSPPGLAGVPSTDTQYF
TRBJ1-1,TRBV7-2,CASSLAGSNTEAFF
TRBJ1-2,TRBV6-1,CASSEVRQGRHGYTF
TRBJ2-1,TRBV7-8,CASLEGVTKYNEQFF
TRBJ1-2,TRBV6-1,CASSEGHSPNYGYTF
TRBJ1-1,TRBV29-1,CSGRGTGRTEAFF
TRBJ1-5,TRBV6-1,CASGLTRGNQPQHF
TRBJ1-1,TRBV7-8,CASSEGVLGNTEAFF
TRBJ2-3,TRBV10-2,CARSEGSGSGTDTQYF
TRBJ1-5,TRBV2,CASSRDSNQPQHF
TRBJ2-2,TRBV27,CASSLGTGVTGELFF
TRBJ2-5,TRBV4-3,CASSQGGRETQYF
TRBJ1-1,TRBV29-1,CSTNGDRGTLNTEAFF